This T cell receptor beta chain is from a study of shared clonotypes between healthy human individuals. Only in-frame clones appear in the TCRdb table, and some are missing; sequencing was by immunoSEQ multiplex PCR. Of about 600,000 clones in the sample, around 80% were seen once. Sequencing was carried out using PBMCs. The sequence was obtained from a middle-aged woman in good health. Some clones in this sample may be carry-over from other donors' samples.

CDR3 loop: CASSSVEGGFGEQFF. The CDR3 nucleotides are TGTGCCAGCTCATCGGTAGAGGGGGGGTTCGGTGAGCAGTTCTTC. V and J are TRBV18 and TRBJ2-1; TRBD2 might be the D (7 bases). The CDR3 runs to 15 residues. V was shortened by 5 bases and J by 9 bases, with 20 bases between the two germline ends. Germline V gives CDR1 KGHSH, CDR2 LQKENI.